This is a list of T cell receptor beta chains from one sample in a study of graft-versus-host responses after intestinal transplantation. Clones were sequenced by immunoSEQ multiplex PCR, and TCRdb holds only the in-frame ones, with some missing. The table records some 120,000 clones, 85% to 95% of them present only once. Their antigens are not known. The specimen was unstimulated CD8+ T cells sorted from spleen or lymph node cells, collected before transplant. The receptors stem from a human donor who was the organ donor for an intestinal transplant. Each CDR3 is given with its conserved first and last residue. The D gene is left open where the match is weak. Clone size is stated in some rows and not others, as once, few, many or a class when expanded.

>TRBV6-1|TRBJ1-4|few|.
CASSWYRTSNEKLFF
TGTGCCAGCAGCTGGTACAGAACCTCGAATGAAAAACTGTTTTTT
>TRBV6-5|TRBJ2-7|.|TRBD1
CAAGTVYEQYF
TGTGCTGCCGGGACAGTCTACGAGCAGTACTTC
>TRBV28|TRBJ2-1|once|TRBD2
CASRDPGLVANEQFF
TGTGCCAGCAGAGACCCGGGACTAGTCGCCAATGAGCAGTTCTTC
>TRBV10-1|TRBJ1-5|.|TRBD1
CASLGTARQEPQHF
TGCGCCAGCTTAGGGACAGCCCGTCAGGAGCCCCAGCATTTT
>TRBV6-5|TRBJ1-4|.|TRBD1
CASSATGSGEKLFF
TGTGCCAGCAGTGCGACAGGGTCGGGAGAAAAACTGTTTTTT
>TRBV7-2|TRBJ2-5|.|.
CASSSGPYLNQETQYF
TGTGCCAGCAGCTCGGGGCCTTATCTTAACCAAGAGACCCAGTACTTC
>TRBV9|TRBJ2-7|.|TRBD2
CASSVETSGYEQYF
TGTGCCAGCAGCGTGGAGACTAGCGGCTACGAGCAGTACTTC
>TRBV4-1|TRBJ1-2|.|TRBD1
CASSQTERQGPFGYTF
TGCGCCAGCAGCCAAACCGAAAGACAGGGCCCTTTTGGCTACACCTTC
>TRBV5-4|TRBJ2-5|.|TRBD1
CASSPGQGTQYF
TGTGCCAGCAGCCCTGGACAGGGAACCCAGTACTTC
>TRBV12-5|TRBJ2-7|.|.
CASGLADYIGQYF
TGTGCTAGTGGTTTGGCGGACTACATCGGGCAGTACTTC
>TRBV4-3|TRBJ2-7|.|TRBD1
CASSHFMTGSYEQYF
TGCGCCAGCAGCCATTTTATGACAGGGAGCTACGAGCAGTACTTC
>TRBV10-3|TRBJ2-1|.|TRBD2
CAITASLGGLSSYNEQFF
TGTGCCATCACCGCATCTTTGGGGGGGTTAAGCTCCTACAATGAGCAGTTCTTC
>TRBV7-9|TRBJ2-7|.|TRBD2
CASSSLAGGPNEQYF
TGTGCCAGCAGCTCTCTAGCGGGAGGGCCCAACGAGCAGTACTTC
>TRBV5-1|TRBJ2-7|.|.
CASSFNSQGSFYEQYF
TGCGCCAGCAGCTTCAATTCCCAGGGAAGTTTCTACGAGCAGTACTTC
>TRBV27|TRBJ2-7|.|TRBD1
CASSLGQGPYEQYF
TGTGCCAGCAGTTTGGGACAGGGGCCCTACGAGCAGTACTTC
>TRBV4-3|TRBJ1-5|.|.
CASSQDQVAGATNQPQHF
TGCGCCAGCAGCCAAGATCAAGTAGCCGGGGCAACTAACCAGCCCCAGCATTTT
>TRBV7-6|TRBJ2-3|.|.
CASSLEGLALTDTQYF
TGTGCCAGCAGCTTAGAGGGGCTAGCCCTCACAGATACGCAGTATTTT
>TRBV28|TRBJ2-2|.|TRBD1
CASSLTGNGGELFF
TGTGCCAGCAGTTTGACAGGGAATGGCGGGGAGCTGTTTTTT
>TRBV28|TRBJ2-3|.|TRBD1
CASRARQGATDTQYF
TGTGCCAGCAGGGCCAGACAGGGGGCTACAGATACGCAGTATTTT
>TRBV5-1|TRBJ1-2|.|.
CARNRSVLYGYTF
TGCGCCAGGAACAGAAGCGTCTTATATGGCTACACCTTC
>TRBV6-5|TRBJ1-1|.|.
CASSVPTELGTEAFF
TGTGCCAGCAGTGTACCAACGGAGCTCGGCACTGAAGCTTTCTTT
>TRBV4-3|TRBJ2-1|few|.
CASSQGRTYNEQFF
TGCGCCAGCAGCCAAGGTCGGACCTACAATGAGCAGTTCTTC